A single T cell receptor beta chain is shown here with its context. Its antigen is currently unknown. The CDR3 extends over 16 amino acids. Losses at the gene ends were 2 bases for V and 0 bases for J; bases not matched to a gene: 3. Germline V gene sequence: CDR1 SGHRS, CDR2 YFSETQ. It was autoimmune disease history or systemic immunosuppression that excluded patients. Sequencing used immunoSEQ multiplex PCR; TCRdb keeps in-frame clones, though not all of them. This table holds tens of thousands of clones, about 93% found once. This sample is drawn from a study of OX40 agonist ivuxolimab in advanced cancers. Study-wide background: Ivuxolimab is a fully human IgG2 antibody that activates OX40 (CD134). Earlier anti-PD-1, anti-PD-L1 or anti-CTLA-4 therapy was permitted; around 40% had received some.

Regarding the study as a whole: The study found that CD8+ T cells averaged more expanded clones than CD4+.

The sequence was obtained from an adult with an advanced solid tumor such as melanoma, head and neck, liver or kidney cancer. The starting material was CD4+ or CD8+ T cells sorted from blood, obtained in a trial of the OX40 agonist ivuxolimab. V and J are TRBV5-1 and TRBJ2-7; TRBD2 matches 12 bases. Written as DNA, the CDR3 is TGCGCCAGCAGCTTCCGACTAGCGGGGGACTCCTACGAGCAGTACTTC. Amino acid sequence: CASSFRLAGDSYEQYF.